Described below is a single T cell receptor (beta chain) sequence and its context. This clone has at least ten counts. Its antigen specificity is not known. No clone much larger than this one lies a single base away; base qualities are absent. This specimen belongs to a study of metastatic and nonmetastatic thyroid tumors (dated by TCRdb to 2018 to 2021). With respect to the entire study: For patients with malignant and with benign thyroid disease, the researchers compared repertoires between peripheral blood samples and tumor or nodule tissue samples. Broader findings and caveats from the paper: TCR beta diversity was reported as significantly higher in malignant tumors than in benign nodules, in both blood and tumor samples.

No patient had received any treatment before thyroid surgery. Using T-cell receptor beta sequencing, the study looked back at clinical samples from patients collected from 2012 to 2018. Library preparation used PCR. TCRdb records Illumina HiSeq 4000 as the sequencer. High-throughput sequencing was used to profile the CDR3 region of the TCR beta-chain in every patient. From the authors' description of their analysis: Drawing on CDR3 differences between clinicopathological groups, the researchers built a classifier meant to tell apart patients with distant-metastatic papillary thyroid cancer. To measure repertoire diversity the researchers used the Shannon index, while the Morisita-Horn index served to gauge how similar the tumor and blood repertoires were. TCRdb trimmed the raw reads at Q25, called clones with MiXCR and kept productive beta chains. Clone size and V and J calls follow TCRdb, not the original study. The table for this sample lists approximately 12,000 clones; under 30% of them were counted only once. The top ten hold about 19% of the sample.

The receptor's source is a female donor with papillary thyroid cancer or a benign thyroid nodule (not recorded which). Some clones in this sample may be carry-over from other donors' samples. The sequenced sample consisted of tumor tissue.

The CDR3 region reads CASSLDRGPYEQYV. The DNA sequence is as follows: TGTGCCAGCAGCTTGGACAGGGGACCCTACGAGCAGTACGTC. This chain is built from TRBV7-2 and TRBJ2-7; the junction holds 9 bases that match TRBD1. Taken from the germline V gene, the CDR1 and CDR2 loops are SGHTA and FQGNSA. The CDR3 contains 14 residues, cysteine and valine counted. Kept here is only the CDR3 DNA, which spans 42 bases and is read in frame from base 1. V is trimmed back by 3 bases and J by 2 bases, and the junction contains 2 bases that no gene match accounts for.